One and the same sample provided the 19 T cell receptor beta chains below, sequenced in a study of tumour-infiltrating T cells in Burkitt lymphoma. Some clones are missing from TCRdb's copy, which holds only in-frame ones; the method was immunoSEQ multiplex PCR. The sample consists of almost 3,000 clones, 14% of them appearing once. Sequenced input: tumor tissue. The receptors stem from a human donor with Burkitt lymphoma.

There are a few counts of this clone. Mismatch with germline at one junction end may stem from a read error. The chain joins TRBV7-9 to TRBJ1-1; unclear D gene. This CDR3 region has 13 residues. The germline CDR1 and CDR2 sequences are SEHNR and FQNEAQ (reference sequence). CDR3 sequence (DNA): TGTGCCAACAGCCCACGGAGTAACACTGAAGCTTTCTTT. It translates to CANSPRSNTEAFF.

The chain uses TRBV27 and TRBJ2-5, with D perhaps TRBD2 (5 bases). This CDR3 is built from 15 residues. Between the trimmed V and J ends, which lost 2 bases and 4 bases, there was a span of 14 bases. CDR1 is MNHEY and CDR2 is SMNVEV in the germline V gene (reference sequence). The CDR3 DNA sequence: TGTGCCAGCAGTTTAAGGTCGGGAACGAGAGAGACCCAGTACTTC. It codes for CASSLRSGTRETQYF.

This clone was seen a few times. The chain uses TRBV29-1 and TRBJ2-3; D is unclear. Trimming left V 4 bases short and J 2 bases short, with 13 bases between. CDR1 is SQVTM and CDR2 is ANQGSEA in the germline V gene. This CDR3 comprises 14 residues. Here the CDR3 DNA reads TGCAGCGTTGCATTCGCGAGTATCACAGATACGCAGTATTTT. Its translation: CSVAFASITDTQYF.

The V gene is TRBV6-1, the J gene TRBJ2-3; either TRBD1 or TRBD2 may fit D (6 bases each). CDR1 and CDR2 (germline): MNHNS, SASEGT. Deletions cut 1 base from V and 5 bases from J, with 13 bases between. This CDR3 is 15 amino acids long. The CDR3 DNA sequence: TGTGCCAGCAGTGAAGGGTGGGGGGCGAGAGATACGCAGTATTTT. It translates to CASSEGWGARDTQYF.

In its sample, this clone was seen a few times. The gene calls are TRBV7-2 and TRBJ1-2; 8 bases are shared with TRBD1. This CDR3 is 13 amino acids long. The ends lost 0 bases at V and 13 bases at J; junction bases unmatched: 7. Germline-derived CDR1 and CDR2 are SGHTA and FQGNSA. This CDR3 is CASSLAGQGAFTF. As DNA, the CDR3 is TGTGCCAGCAGCTTAGCTGGACAGGGAGCCTTCACCTTC.

This clone has a handful of counts. V and J are TRBV7-2 and TRBJ1-4, with TRBD1 matching 8 bases. The CDR3 runs to 14 residues. CDR1 and CDR2 from the germline V gene are SGHTA and FQGNSA. The trim removed 7 bases at V and 7 bases at J, leaving 8 bases unmatched. The CDR3 is CASTVDRGGEKLFF. As DNA, the CDR3 is TGTGCCAGCACCGTCGACAGGGGAGGTGAAAAACTGTTTTTT.

A few counts support this clone. The V gene is TRBV15, the J gene TRBJ1-5, with unresolved D. Looked up from germline, CDR1 is LNHNV and CDR2 is YYDKDF (reference sequence). This CDR3 comprises 15 residues. The germline V and J ends were trimmed by 6 bases and 3 bases, with 15 bases remaining between them. DNA for the CDR3: TGTGCCACCAGGGGCGTTGGCGGGATCAATCAGCCCCAGCATTTT. Encoded protein: CATRGVGGINQPQHF.

The genes are TRBV7-2 and TRBJ1-1, with 9 positions matching TRBD1. The germline gives CDR1 SGHTA, CDR2 FQGNSA. With 3 bases clipped from V and 4 bases from J, the junction kept 6 bases outside the gene matches. The CDR3 is 15 residues long. This CDR3 reads CASSFYRGRGTEAFF. Written as DNA, the CDR3 is TGTGCCAGCAGCTTTTACAGGGGGCGGGGCACTGAAGCTTTCTTT.

The chain has TRBV27 and TRBJ2-1; D remains ambiguous. Germline V gene lookup returns CDR1 MNHEY and CDR2 SMNVEV (reference sequence). This CDR3 is built from 12 residues. The V and J ends lost 3 bases and 5 bases respectively, with 5 bases between them. CDR3 amino acids: CASSFQDNEQFF. The CDR3 nucleotides read TGTGCCAGCAGTTTTCAAGACAATGAGCAGTTCTTC.

In this sample, this clone turned up a few times. The chain combines TRBV6-5 with TRBJ1-1; D is perhaps TRBD1 (5 bases). Germline V CDR1 and CDR2: MNHEY, SVGAGI. The CDR3 loop spans 15 amino acids. Trimming removed 0 bases at V and 3 bases at J, with 11 bases between. The CDR3 spells CASSYSWRGDTEAFF. The CDR3 nucleotides read TGTGCCAGCAGTTACTCCTGGAGGGGCGACACTGAAGCTTTCTTT.

This clone was seen only a few times. This chain joins TRBV27 and TRBJ2-7, with 8 bases fitting TRBD1. Germline CDR1 and CDR2: MNHEY and SMNVEV (reference sequence). The CDR3 length is 14 residues. V lost 5 bases, J lost 0 bases, and 3 bases stayed unmatched. The CDR3 coding sequence is TGTGCCAGCAGTCACGGACAGGGCTCCTACGAGCAGTACTTC. It encodes CASSHGQGSYEQYF.

This clone was counted between two and nine times. V usage is TRBV19 and J usage is TRBJ2-3; 9 bases are a match to TRBD2. The trim removed 2 bases at V and 2 bases at J, leaving 2 bases unmatched. The germline V gene encodes CDR1 LNHDA and CDR2 SQIVND (reference sequence). CDR3 length: 15 residues. CDR3 amino acids: CASSITSGSTDTQYF. CDR3 coding DNA: TGTGCCAGTAGTATAACTAGCGGGTCCACAGATACGCAGTATTTT.

This clone showed up just a few times. The chain links TRBV30 to TRBJ1-1, with 8 bases fitting TRBD1. This CDR3 contains 14 residues. Germline assignment: CDR1 GTSNPN and CDR2 SVGIG (reference sequence). V was clipped by 3 bases and J by 6 bases; unmatched bases: 9. CDR3 sequence reads: CAWRGKTGVAEAFF. The CDR3 DNA sequence: TGTGCCTGGAGGGGAAAGACAGGGGTGGCTGAAGCTTTCTTT.

The V call is TRBV6-1, the J call TRBJ2-7, with D unclear. Germline V gives CDR1 MNHNS, CDR2 SASEGT. Trimming stripped 2 bases from V and 0 bases from J, with 11 bases between. This CDR3 region has 15 residues. As DNA, the CDR3 is TGTGCCAGCAGTGAACCCGGCACGAGCTCCTACGAGCAGTACTTC. This translates into CASSEPGTSSYEQYF.

The chain has TRBV27 and TRBJ2-7; TRBD2 agrees at 7 bases. The trim removed 2 bases at V and 7 bases at J, leaving 14 bases unmatched. This CDR3 has 16 residues. In germline, CDR1 is MNHEY, CDR2 SMNVEV (reference sequence). CDR3 protein: CASSLGWGLTSWEQYF. The CDR3 DNA sequence: TGTGCCAGCAGTTTAGGTTGGGGACTAACGTCTTGGGAGCAGTACTTC.

The sample holds a few counts of this clone. The chain combines TRBV18 with TRBJ2-7; 10 bases map to TRBD2. The length of the CDR3 is 13 residues. J lost 4 bases, V lost 6 bases, and 3 bases had no gene match. Germline V gene data show CDR1 as KGHSH and CDR2 as LQKENI. CDR3 bases: TGTGCCAGCTCGCTAGCGGGAGATTACGAGCAGTACTTC. It translates to CASSLAGDYEQYF.

The rearrangement uses TRBV9 and TRBJ1-1; D perhaps matches TRBD1 (5 bases). The germline V gene encodes CDR1 SGDLS and CDR2 YYNGEE. Trimming removed 8 bases from V and 2 bases from J, with 13 bases in between. The CDR3 consists of 13 residues. CDR3 loop: CASSPGPNTEAFF. Here the CDR3 DNA reads TGTGCCAGTAGTCCGGGACCCAACACTGAAGCTTTCTTT.

This clone turned up a few times. This sequence joins TRBV29-1 and TRBJ2-5, with a tentative D call TRBD2 (5 bases). Germline V gene sequence: CDR1 SQVTM, CDR2 ANQGSEA. The ends were cut back, 4 bases at V and 5 bases at J, with 14 bases in the middle. The CDR3 consists of 13 residues. CDR3 amino acids: CSVADWTGETQYF. The DNA for the CDR3 is TGCAGCGTTGCCGACTGGACGGGGGAGACCCAGTACTTC.

This clone was detected a few times. The gene calls are TRBV25-1 and TRBJ2-7; 12 bases map to TRBD1. Germline V gene data show CDR1 as MGHDK and CDR2 as SYGVNS. The CDR3 has 14 residues. The trim removed 4 bases at V and 5 bases at J, leaving 3 bases unmatched. CDR3 coding DNA: TGTGCCAGCAGTGCCGGGACAGGGGGCCACGAGCAGTACTTC. It encodes CASSAGTGGHEQYF.